These 14 T cell receptor beta chains share one sample of origin, sequenced in a study of blood T cell repertoires in COVID-19 (dated by TCRdb to about 2020). Receptors were amplified or captured by the immunoSEQ multiplex PCR assay. In TCRdb, the immuneACCESS table is reduced to in-frame sequences with V and J assigned. These tables do not hold every clone; where another copy was compared, an unresolved V gene accounts for under half, and the others remain unexplained. The sample includes about 240,000 clones, with approximately 83% observed a single time. Roughly 3.5% of the sample rests with the top ten. The material sequenced was PBMCs or T cells enriched from blood (not recorded which). The receptors were sampled from a woman between 40 and 50 years old with acute COVID-19.

This clone has just a few counts. The J gene is TRBJ1-2, the V gene TRBV25-1; no clear D. The length of the CDR3 is 12 residues. Trimming pared 2 bases from V and 4 bases from J, leaving 5 bases between. Germline loops: CDR1 MGHDK, CDR2 SYGVNS. The CDR3 DNA follows: TGTGCCAGCAGTGAAACTTTCTATGGCTACACCTTC. It translates to CASSETFYGYTF.

The chain is built from TRBV18 and TRBJ1-4; D gene uncertain. This CDR3 region has 14 residues. Per the germline V gene, CDR1 is KGHSH and CDR2 is LQKENI. V lost 6 bases and J lost 14, with 22 bases in between. Here the CDR3 reads CASSASAGTESLFF. CDR3 bases: TGTGCCAGCTCCGCGTCGGCAGGAACTGAGTCGCTGTTTTTT.

This chain connects TRBV18 to TRBJ1-3; 9 nucleotides align to TRBD1. Germline V CDR1 and CDR2: KGHSH, LQKENI. The CDR3 totals 21 residues. Trimming took 3 bases from V and 0 from J; bases not matched to a gene: 18. CDR3 DNA sequence: TGTGCCAGCTCACCGTCCGAGGTAATCGTGGACAGGGGCGCCTCTGGAAACACCATATATTTT. Translated: CASSPSEVIVDRGASGNTIYF.

V gene TRBV30 combines with J gene TRBJ1-4, with D tentatively TRBD1 (6 bases). Trimming cost V 2 bases and J 0 bases, with 13 bases left between them. The germline CDR1 and CDR2 sequences are GTSNPN and SVGIG (reference sequence). The length of the CDR3 is 16 residues. For the CDR3, the DNA is TGTGCCTGGAGTTTTTCTAGGACAGCAACTAATGAAAAACTGTTTTTT. Translating gives CAWSFSRTATNEKLFF.

V and J are TRBV7-9 and TRBJ1-2; 9 bases line up with TRBD1. The trim removed 5 bases at V and 9 bases at J, leaving 10 bases unmatched. The CDR3 is 14 amino acids. The germline V gene has CDR1 SEHNR and CDR2 FQNEAQ (reference sequence). Here the CDR3 reads CASSPPGQGQRYTF. In DNA, the CDR3 is TGTGCCAGCAGCCCTCCGGGACAGGGACAACGCTACACCTTC.

This clone appeared once. The CDR3 sequence is CASSPRLAGGEQFF. The CDR3 DNA sequence: TGTGCCAGCAGCCCGCGACTAGCGGGAGGGGAGCAGTTCTTC. J is TRBJ2-1 and V is TRBV11-2, with 14 positions matching TRBD2. The CDR3 covers 14 residues. Germline V gene data show CDR1 as SGHAT and CDR2 as FQNNGV. V lost 5 bases to trimming and J lost 10 bases; unmatched junction nucleotides: 4.

The chain joins TRBV27 to TRBJ2-6; weak D call: TRBD2 (6 bases). The germline V gene has CDR1 MNHEY and CDR2 SMNVEV (reference sequence). Trimming took off 4 bases at V and 4 bases at J, with 20 bases between the two ends. The length of the CDR3 is 18 residues. The CDR3 region has the DNA TGTGCCAGCAGTTCGGTGCGGGACTCGGGTCGGGGGGCCAACGTCCTGACTTTC. It encodes CASSSVRDSGRGANVLTF.

In DNA, the CDR3 is TGTGCCAGCAGCTCAGACGCTAGCGGGCTCAATGAGCAGTTCTTC. It specifies CASSSDASGLNEQFF. The chain links TRBV7-2 to TRBJ2-1; 8 bases align to TRBD2. From germline, CDR1 is SGHTA and CDR2 FQGNSA. V lost 4 bases and J lost 6; bases outside the gene matches: 8. This CDR3 has 15 residues. Filled out from reference TRBV7-2 and TRBJ2-1, the complete variable domain reads GAGVSQSPSNKVTEKGKDVELRCDPISGHTALYWYRQSLGQGLEFLIYFQGNSAPDKSGLPSDRFSAERTGGSVSTLTIQRTQQEDSAVYLCASSSDASGLNEQFFGPGTRLTVL.

The V and J genes are TRBV12-2 and TRBJ1-6. TRBV12-2 represents a pseudogene. CDR3 length: 13 amino acids. In DNA form, the CDR3 reads TGTGCAAGTCGCCCAAGGACTGGATCACCCCTCCACTTT. Residues: CASRPRTGSPLHF.

This clone was found once. The rearrangement links TRBV11-2 to TRBJ2-2, with 9 bases matching TRBD2. Germline assignment: CDR1 SGHAT and CDR2 FQNNGV. J was trimmed by 0 bases and V by 3 bases; bases with no gene match: 5. The CDR3 has 17 amino acids. The CDR3 loop reads CASSFRSGSPNTGELFF. DNA of the CDR3: TGTGCCAGCAGCTTCCGTAGCGGGAGCCCGAACACCGGGGAGCTGTTTTTT.

The chain joins TRBV5-1 to TRBJ1-5; 7 bases agree with TRBD1. Per germline, CDR1 SGHRS and CDR2 YFSETQ. The CDR3 covers 15 residues. After removal of 3 bases from V and 6 bases from J, the junction contained 9 bases not matched to a gene. DNA of the CDR3: TGCGCCAGCAGCTATCGACAGGGTGGTGGTCAGCCCCAGCATTTT. It yields the protein CASSYRQGGGQPQHF.

The V and J genes are TRBV19 and TRBJ2-1, with D hard to call. The CDR3 runs 15 residues. With 6 bases removed from V and 0 bases from J, the gap between germline ends came to 12 bases. From germline, CDR1 is LNHDA and CDR2 SQIVND (reference sequence). The CDR3 region has the DNA TGTGCCAGTAGCTTAGCATTGGGCTCCTACAATGAGCAGTTCTTC. It codes for CASSLALGSYNEQFF.

V and J are TRBV2 and TRBJ1-3; D is unresolved. CDR1 SNHLY and CDR2 FYNNEI come from the germline V gene. The ends were cut back, 11 bases at V and 2 bases at J, with 10 bases in the middle. The length of the CDR3 is 12 residues. The CDR3 sequence is CARGSPGNTIYF. The CDR3 region has the DNA TGTGCCCGTGGGAGCCCTGGAAACACCATATATTTT.

The count of this clone is one. The chain recombines TRBV3-1 (or the pseudogene TRBV3-2) with TRBJ2-1; tentatively, D is TRBD2 (6 bases). V was shortened by 3 bases and J by 6 bases, with 18 bases between the two germline ends. In germline, CDR1 is LGHDT, CDR2 YNNKEL (reference sequence). The length of the CDR3 is 16 residues. CDR3 sequence reads: CASSHPGLNSGNEQFF. DNA for the CDR3: TGTGCCAGCAGCCACCCGGGACTCAACTCGGGCAATGAGCAGTTCTTC.